Below are 8 T cell receptor beta chains sequenced from a single sample in a study of shared clonotypes between healthy human individuals. Naive CD8 cells, CD45RO-negative and positively selected for CCR7, excluded terminally differentiated effector memory CD45RA+ cells. Repertoires were generated with immunoSEQ multiplex PCR, while TCRdb's copy carries only in-frame clones and drops some. Among around 2.1 million clones listed, approximately 94% were seen once. The sample consisted of naive CD8+ T cells from PBMCs. These receptors originate from a man aged 18 to 35 in good health. Some clones in this sample may be carry-over from other donors' samples.

The gene calls are TRBV27 and TRBJ2-2; D uncertain. V lost 4 bases, J lost 7 bases, and 16 bases lay in between. CDR3 length: 15 amino acids. Germline V gives CDR1 MNHEY, CDR2 SMNVEV (reference sequence). CDR3 nucleotide sequence: TGTGCCAGCAGTTCAACGCACCGGACCGTCGGGGAGCTGTTTTTT. Its translation is CASSSTHRTVGELFF.

The rearrangement uses TRBV10-3 and TRBJ2-5; 9 positions agree with TRBD1. Germline V CDR1 and CDR2: ENHRY, SYGVKD. V lost 8 bases to trimming and J lost 2 bases; unmatched junction nucleotides: 3. The CDR3 sequence is 13 residues long. This CDR3 is CAIGDRGQETQYF. CDR3 nucleotide sequence: TGTGCCATCGGAGACAGGGGGCAAGAGACCCAGTACTTC.

This chain joins TRBV27 and TRBJ1-2; D is possibly TRBD1 (5 bases). Germline V gene sequence: CDR1 MNHEY, CDR2 SMNVEV (reference sequence). CDR3 length equals 14 residues. Trimming stripped 0 bases from V and 7 bases from J, with 12 bases between. CDR3 sequence (DNA): TGTGCCAGCAGTTTATCGGGGCCATGGGGTGGCTACACCTTC. Translated: CASSLSGPWGGYTF.

CDR3 protein: CASRRLAENNEQFF. CDR3 nucleotide sequence: TGTGCCAGCAGACGACTAGCGGAAAACAATGAGCAGTTCTTC. This rearrangement joins TRBV7-9 to TRBJ2-1; 9 bases align to TRBD2. The V segment lost 6 bases and the J segment 5 bases; nucleotides outside the gene matches: 5. CDR1 is SEHNR, CDR2 FQNEAQ, per germline (reference sequence). This CDR3 has 14 amino acids.

This chain joins TRBV29-1 and TRBJ2-5, with no clear D. Trimming shortened V by 4 bases and J by 4 bases, and 13 bases separated the two germline ends. This CDR3 spans 13 amino acids. Germline V gene data show CDR1 as SQVTM and CDR2 as ANQGSEA. The CDR3 DNA sequence: TGCAGCGTTGGAGTACCCACCTTAGAGACCCAGTACTTC. Translating it yields CSVGVPTLETQYF.

This clone came up once. The chain has TRBV27 and TRBJ1-1, with 8 bases aligning to TRBD1. J lost 4 bases, V lost 6 bases, and 10 bases had no gene match. Germline V gene data show CDR1 as MNHEY and CDR2 as SMNVEV (reference sequence). This CDR3 has 15 residues. The CDR3 DNA reads TGTGCCAGCAGGTCCCCAGGGGGCAGGGGCACTGAAGCTTTCTTT. This gives the protein CASRSPGGRGTEAFF.

The J gene is TRBJ2-7, the V gene TRBV19; maybe TRBD2 (6 bases). V gave up 6 bases and J gave up 3 bases, with 12 bases separating them. Germline V gives CDR1 LNHDA, CDR2 SQIVND (reference sequence). The CDR3 is 13 residues long. The CDR3, as DNA: TGTGCCAGTAGGGGGGGAATGGACTACGAGCAGTACTTC. Encoded protein: CASRGGMDYEQYF.

This chain uses TRBV4-2 with TRBJ2-7; D remains unclear. Trimming left V 1 base short and J 9 bases short, with 10 bases between. The CDR3 extends over 12 amino acids. Germline-derived CDR1 and CDR2 are LGHNA and YNFKEQ. CDR3 in amino acids: CASSQGHSGQYF. DNA for the CDR3: TGTGCCAGCAGCCAAGGACATTCTGGGCAGTACTTC.